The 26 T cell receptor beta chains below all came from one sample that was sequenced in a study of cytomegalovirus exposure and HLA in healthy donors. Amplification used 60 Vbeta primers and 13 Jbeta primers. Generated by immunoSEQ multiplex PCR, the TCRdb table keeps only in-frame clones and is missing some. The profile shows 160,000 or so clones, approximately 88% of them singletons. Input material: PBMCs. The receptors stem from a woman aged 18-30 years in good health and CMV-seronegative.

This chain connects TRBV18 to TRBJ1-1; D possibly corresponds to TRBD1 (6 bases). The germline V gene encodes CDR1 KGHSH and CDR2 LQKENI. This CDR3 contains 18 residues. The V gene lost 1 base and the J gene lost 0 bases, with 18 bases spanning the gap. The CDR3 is CASSPLDRHTTMNTEAFF. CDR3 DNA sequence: TGTGCCAGCTCACCACTCGACAGGCATACTACTATGAACACTGAAGCTTTCTTT.

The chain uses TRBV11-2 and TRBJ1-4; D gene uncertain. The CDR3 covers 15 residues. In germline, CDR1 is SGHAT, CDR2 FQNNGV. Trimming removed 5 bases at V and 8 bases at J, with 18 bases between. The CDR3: CASSALRDSEEKLFF. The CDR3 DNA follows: TGTGCCAGCAGCGCCCTCCGCGATTCTGAAGAAAAACTGTTTTTT.

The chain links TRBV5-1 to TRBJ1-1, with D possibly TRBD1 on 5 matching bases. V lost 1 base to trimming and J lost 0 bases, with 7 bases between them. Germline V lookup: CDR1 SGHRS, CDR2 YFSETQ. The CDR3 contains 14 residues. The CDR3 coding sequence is TGCGCCAGCAGCTTGACAGGAATGAACACTGAAGCTTTCTTT. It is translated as CASSLTGMNTEAFF.

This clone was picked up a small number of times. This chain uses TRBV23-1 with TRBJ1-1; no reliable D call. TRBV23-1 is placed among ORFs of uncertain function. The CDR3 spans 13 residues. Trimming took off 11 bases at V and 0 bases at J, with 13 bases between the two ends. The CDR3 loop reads CAPDSSLNTEAFF. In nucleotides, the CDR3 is TGCGCCCCCGATTCGAGCCTGAACACTGAAGCTTTCTTT.

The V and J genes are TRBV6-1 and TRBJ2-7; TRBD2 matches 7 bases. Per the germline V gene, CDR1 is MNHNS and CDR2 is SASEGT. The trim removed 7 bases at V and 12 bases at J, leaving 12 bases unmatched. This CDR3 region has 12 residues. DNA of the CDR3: TGTGCCAGCACCACAACTCGGGGGGATCGGTACTTC. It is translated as CASTTTRGDRYF.

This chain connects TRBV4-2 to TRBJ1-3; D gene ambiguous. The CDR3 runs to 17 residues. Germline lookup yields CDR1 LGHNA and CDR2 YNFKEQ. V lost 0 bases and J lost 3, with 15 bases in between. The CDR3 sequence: CASSQDPSGVGGNTIYF. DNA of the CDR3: TGTGCCAGCAGCCAAGATCCCTCCGGGGTAGGTGGAAACACCATATATTTT.

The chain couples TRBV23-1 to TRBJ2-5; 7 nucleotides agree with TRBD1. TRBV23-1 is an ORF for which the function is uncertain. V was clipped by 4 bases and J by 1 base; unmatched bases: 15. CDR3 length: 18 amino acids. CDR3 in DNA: TGCGCCAGCAGTCCCAAAAGGGGGCCAGCCTCATCCCAAGAGACCCAGTACTTC. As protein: CASSPKRGPASSQETQYF.

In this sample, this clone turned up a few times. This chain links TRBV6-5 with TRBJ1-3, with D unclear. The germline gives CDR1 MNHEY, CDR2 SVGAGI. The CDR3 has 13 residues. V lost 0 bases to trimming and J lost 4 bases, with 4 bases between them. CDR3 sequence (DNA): TGTGCCAGCAGTTACTCGGCCGGAAACACCATATATTTT. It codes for CASSYSAGNTIYF.

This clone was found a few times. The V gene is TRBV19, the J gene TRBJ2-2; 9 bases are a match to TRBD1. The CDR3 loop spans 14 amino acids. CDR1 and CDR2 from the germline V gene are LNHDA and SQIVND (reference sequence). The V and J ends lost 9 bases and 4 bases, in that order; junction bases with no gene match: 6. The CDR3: CASGGTGTTGELFF. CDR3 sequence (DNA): TGTGCCAGCGGGGGGACAGGGACCACCGGGGAGCTGTTTTTT.

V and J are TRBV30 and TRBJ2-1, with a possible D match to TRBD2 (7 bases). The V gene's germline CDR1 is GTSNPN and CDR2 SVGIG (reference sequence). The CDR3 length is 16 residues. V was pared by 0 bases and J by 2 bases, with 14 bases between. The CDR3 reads CAWSVLGGGTYNEQFF. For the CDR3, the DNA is TGTGCCTGGAGTGTACTAGGGGGGGGGACCTACAATGAGCAGTTCTTC.

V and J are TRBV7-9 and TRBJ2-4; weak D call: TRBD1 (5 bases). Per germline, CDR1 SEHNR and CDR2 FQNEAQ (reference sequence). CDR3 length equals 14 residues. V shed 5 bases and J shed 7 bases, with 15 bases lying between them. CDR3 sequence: CASSPVRGENIQYF. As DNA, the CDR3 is TGTGCCAGCAGCCCCGTAAGGGGTGAGAACATTCAGTACTTC. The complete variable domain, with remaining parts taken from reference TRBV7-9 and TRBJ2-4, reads DTGVSQNPRHKITKRGQNVTFRCDPISEHNRLYWYRQTLGQGPEFLTYFQNEAQLEKSRLLSDRFSAERPKGSFSTLEIQRTEQGDSAMYLCASSPVRGENIQYFGAGTRLSVL.

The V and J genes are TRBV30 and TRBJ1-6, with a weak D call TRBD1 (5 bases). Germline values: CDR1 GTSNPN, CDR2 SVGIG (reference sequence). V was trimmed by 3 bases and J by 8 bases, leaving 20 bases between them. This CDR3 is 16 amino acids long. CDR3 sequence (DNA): TGTGCCTGGAGCTATGTATCGAACAGGATAGATTCACCCCTCCACTTT. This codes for CAWSYVSNRIDSPLHF. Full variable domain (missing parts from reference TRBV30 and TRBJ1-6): SQTIHQWPATLVQPVGSPLSLECTVEGTSNPNLYWYRQAAGRGLQLLFYSVGIGQISSEVPQNLSASRPQDRQFILSSKKLLLSDSGFYLCAWSYVSNRIDSPLHFGNGTRLTVT.

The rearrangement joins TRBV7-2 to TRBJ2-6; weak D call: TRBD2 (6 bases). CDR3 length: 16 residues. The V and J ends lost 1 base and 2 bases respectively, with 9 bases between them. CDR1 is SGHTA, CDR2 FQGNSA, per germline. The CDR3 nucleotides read TGTGCCAGCAGCTTAGGGTGGGGGGCTGGGGCCAACGTCCTGACTTTC. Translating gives CASSLGWGAGANVLTF. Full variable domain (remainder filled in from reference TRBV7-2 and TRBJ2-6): GAGVSQSPSNKVTEKGKDVELRCDPISGHTALYWYRQSLGQGLEFLIYFQGNSAPDKSGLPSDRFSAERTGGSVSTLTIQRTQQEDSAVYLCASSLGWGAGANVLTFGAGSRLTVL.

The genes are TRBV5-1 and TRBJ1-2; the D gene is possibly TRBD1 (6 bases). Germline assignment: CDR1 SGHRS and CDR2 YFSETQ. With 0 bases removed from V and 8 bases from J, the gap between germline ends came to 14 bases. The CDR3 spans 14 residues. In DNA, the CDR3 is TGCGCCAGCAGCTTGGCCGGGGGAGGGACAGGCTACACCTTC. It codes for CASSLAGGGTGYTF.

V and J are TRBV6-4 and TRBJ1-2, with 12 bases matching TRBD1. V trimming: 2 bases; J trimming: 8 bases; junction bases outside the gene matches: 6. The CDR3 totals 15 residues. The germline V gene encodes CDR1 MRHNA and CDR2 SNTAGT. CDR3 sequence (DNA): TGTGCCAGCAGTGACCCGGGACAGGGGGCGGAAGGCTACACCTTC. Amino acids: CASSDPGQGAEGYTF.

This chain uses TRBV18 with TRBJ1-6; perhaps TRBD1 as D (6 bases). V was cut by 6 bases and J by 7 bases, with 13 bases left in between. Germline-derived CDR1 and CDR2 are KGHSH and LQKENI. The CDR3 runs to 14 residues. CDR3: CASSRTGSNSPLHF. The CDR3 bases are TGTGCCAGCTCGCGAACAGGGAGCAATTCACCCCTCCACTTT.

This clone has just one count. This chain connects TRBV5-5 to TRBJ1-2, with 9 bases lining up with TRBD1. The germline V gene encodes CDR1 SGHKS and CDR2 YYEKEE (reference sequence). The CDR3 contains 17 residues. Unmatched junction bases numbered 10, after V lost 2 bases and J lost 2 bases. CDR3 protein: CASSFLTGTGLNYGYTF. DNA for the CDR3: TGTGCCAGCAGCTTTCTTACCGGGACAGGGCTAAACTATGGCTACACCTTC.

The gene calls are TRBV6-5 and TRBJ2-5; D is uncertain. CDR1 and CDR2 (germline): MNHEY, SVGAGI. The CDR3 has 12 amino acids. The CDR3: CATCDYQETQYF. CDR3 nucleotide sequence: TGTGCTACCTGCGATTACCAAGAGACCCAGTACTTC.

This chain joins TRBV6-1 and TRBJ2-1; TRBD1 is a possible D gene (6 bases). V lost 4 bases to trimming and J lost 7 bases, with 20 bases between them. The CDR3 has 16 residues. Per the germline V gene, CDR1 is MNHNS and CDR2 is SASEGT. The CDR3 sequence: CASSGVGSGALNEQFF. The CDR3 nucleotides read TGTGCCAGCAGTGGTGTTGGGTCAGGGGCGCTAAATGAGCAGTTCTTC.

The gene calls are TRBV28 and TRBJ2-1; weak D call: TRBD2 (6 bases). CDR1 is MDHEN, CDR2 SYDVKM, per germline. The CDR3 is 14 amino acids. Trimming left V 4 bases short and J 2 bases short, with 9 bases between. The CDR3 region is CASSSSVPYNEQFF. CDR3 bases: TGTGCCAGCAGTTCTAGCGTACCCTACAATGAGCAGTTCTTC.

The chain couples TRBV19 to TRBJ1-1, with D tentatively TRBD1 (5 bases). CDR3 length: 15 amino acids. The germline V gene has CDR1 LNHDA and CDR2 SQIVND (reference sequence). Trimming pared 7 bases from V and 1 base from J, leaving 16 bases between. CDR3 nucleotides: TGTGCCAGTAACCCGTACACAGGAAGGAACACTGAAGCTTTCTTT. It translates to CASNPYTGRNTEAFF.

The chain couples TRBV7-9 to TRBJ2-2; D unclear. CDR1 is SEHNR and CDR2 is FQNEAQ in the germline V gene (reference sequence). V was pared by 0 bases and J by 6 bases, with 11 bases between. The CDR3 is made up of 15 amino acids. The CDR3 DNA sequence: TGTGCCAGCAGCTTAGCTCCCAACCAGGCCGGGGAGCTGTTTTTT. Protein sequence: CASSLAPNQAGELFF. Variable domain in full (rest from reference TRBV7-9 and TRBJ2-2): DTGVSQNPRHKITKRGQNVTFRCDPISEHNRLYWYRQTLGQGPEFLTYFQNEAQLEKSRLLSDRFSAERPKGSFSTLEIQRTEQGDSAMYLCASSLAPNQAGELFFGEGSRLTVL.

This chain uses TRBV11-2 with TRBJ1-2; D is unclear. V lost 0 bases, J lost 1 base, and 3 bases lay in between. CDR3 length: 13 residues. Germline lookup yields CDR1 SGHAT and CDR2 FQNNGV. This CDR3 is CASSLELNYGYTF. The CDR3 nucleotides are TGTGCCAGCAGCTTAGAACTTAACTATGGCTACACCTTC.

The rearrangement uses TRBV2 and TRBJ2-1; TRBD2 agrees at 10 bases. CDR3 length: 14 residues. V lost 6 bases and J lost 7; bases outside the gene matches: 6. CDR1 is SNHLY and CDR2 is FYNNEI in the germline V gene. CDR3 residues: CASSPGLAINEQFF. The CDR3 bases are TGTGCCAGCAGCCCGGGACTAGCGATAAATGAGCAGTTCTTC.

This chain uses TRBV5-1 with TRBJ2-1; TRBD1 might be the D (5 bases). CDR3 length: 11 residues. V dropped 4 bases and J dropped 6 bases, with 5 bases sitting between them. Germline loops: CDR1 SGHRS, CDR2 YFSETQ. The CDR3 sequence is CASSRGNEQFF. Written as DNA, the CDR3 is TGCGCCAGCAGCAGGGGCAATGAGCAGTTCTTC.

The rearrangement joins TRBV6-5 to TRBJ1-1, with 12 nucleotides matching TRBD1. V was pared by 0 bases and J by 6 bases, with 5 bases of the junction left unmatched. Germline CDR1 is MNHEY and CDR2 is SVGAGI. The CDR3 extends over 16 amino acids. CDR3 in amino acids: CASSYSKGTGGSEAFF. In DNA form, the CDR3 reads TGTGCCAGCAGTTACTCGAAGGGGACAGGGGGCTCTGAAGCTTTCTTT.